This TCR beta chain is drawn from a study of blood T cell repertoires in COVID-19. Study information: Spain, Italy and the United States supplied samples that represented acute and convalescent COVID-19. The analysed material was cDNA or gDNA that came from T cells, B-cell-depleted T cells, or PBMCs.

Trimming at V came to 10 bases and at J to 9 bases, leaving 9 bases not matched to a gene. Germline assignment: CDR1 LNHDA and CDR2 SQIVND (reference sequence). There are 13 residues in the CDR3. The authors' processing: Reference gene primer amplification gave estimated nucleated cell counts. Only in-frame clones appear in the TCRdb table, and some are missing; sequencing was by immunoSEQ multiplex PCR. Clonal size and the V and J genes are those of that table, whereas D and trimming came from the DNA. The sample has about 240,000 clones, around 80% seen once; the top ten hold around 3.5%. This TCR came from a young woman with acute or convalescent COVID-19. The sequencing input was peripheral blood. The chain has TRBV19 and TRBJ1-6; 7 bases fit TRBD1. The chain's CDR3 is CAMAEGAGSPLHF. In DNA, the CDR3 is TGTGCCATGGCAGAGGGGGCAGGTTCACCCCTCCACTTT.